This entry lists 25 T cell receptor beta chains sequenced from one sample in a study of T cell responses to AZD1222 COVID-19 vaccine. Assay: immunoSEQ multiplex PCR; the TCRdb copy retains only in-frame clones and omits some. The sample holds about 86,000 clones; roughly nine tenths are singletons and the top ten take roughly 2.3%. The input for sequencing was peripheral blood, taken on day 0 of AZD1222 vaccination. The receptors shown here come from an adult in good health.

This chain uses TRBV11-2 with TRBJ1-2, with 8 positions matching TRBD1. Trimming cost V 1 base and J 1 base; bases outside gene matches: 5. CDR3 size: 16 residues. The germline CDR1 and CDR2 sequences are SGHAT and FQNNGV. CDR3 amino acids: CASSLGAGGLNYGYTF. The CDR3 DNA sequence: TGTGCCAGCAGCTTAGGGGCAGGGGGCCTTAACTATGGCTACACCTTC. The full variable domain, with the rest looked up from reference TRBV11-2 and TRBJ1-2, is EAGVAQSPRYKIIEKRQSVAFWCNPISGHATLYWYQQILGQGPKLLIQFQNNGVVDDSQLPKDRFSAERLKGVDSTLKIQPAKLEDSAVYLCASSLGAGGLNYGYTFGSGTRLTVV.

This clone appeared a single time. The chain recombines TRBV27 with TRBJ1-2; a weak D match, TRBD1 (6 bases). The V end lost 11 bases, the J end lost 4 bases, and 14 bases lay between the germline ends. This CDR3 is 12 amino acids long. Germline loops: CDR1 MNHEY, CDR2 SMNVEV (reference sequence). For the CDR3, the DNA is TGTGCCGCCGGTGGGGGCTTCTATGGCTACACCTTC. Protein sequence: CAAGGGFYGYTF.

This chain joins TRBV25-1 and TRBJ1-3; D gene ambiguous. The CDR3 length is 16 residues. Per germline, CDR1 MGHDK and CDR2 SYGVNS. Trimming pared 4 bases from V and 7 bases from J, leaving 20 bases between. CDR3 region: CASSGSYSKGGNTIYF. The CDR3, as DNA: TGTGCCAGCAGTGGCTCCTACTCGAAGGGAGGGAACACCATATATTTT.

The rearrangement links TRBV28 to TRBJ2-5; possibly TRBD1 or TRBD2 for D (6 bases each). Trimming removed 4 bases from V and 1 base from J, with 13 bases in between. The CDR3 totals 15 residues. In germline, CDR1 is MDHEN, CDR2 SYDVKM. CDR3 loop: CASSSLGGRQETQYF. CDR3 sequence (DNA): TGTGCCAGCAGTTCCTTGGGGGGCCGCCAAGAGACCCAGTACTTC.

The chain joins TRBV7-8 to TRBJ2-1; tentatively, D is TRBD2 (6 bases). The germline gives CDR1 SGHVS, CDR2 FQNEAQ. The length of the CDR3 is 15 residues. Trimming took 7 bases from V and 4 from J, leaving 17 bases between them. The CDR3 nucleotides read TGTGCCAGCACCTTTCGGGCTAGCGCGTACAATGAGCAGTTCTTC. Translated, it gives CASTFRASAYNEQFF.

CDR3 nucleotides: TGCGCCAGCAGTCCCGGACTAGCCCCTGGGACCGGGGAGCTGTTTTTT. The encoded protein is CASSPGLAPGTGELFF. The chain uses TRBV5-1 and TRBJ2-2; 8 nucleotides agree with TRBD2. Germline V gene lookup returns CDR1 SGHRS and CDR2 YFSETQ. J gave up 5 bases and V 5 bases, and 11 bases lay outside the gene matches. This CDR3 has 16 amino acids.

This chain joins TRBV2 and TRBJ2-7, with TRBD2 identical over 14 bases. V trimming: 6 bases; J trimming: 4 bases; junction bases outside the gene matches: 2. The germline V gene encodes CDR1 SNHLY and CDR2 FYNNEI. The CDR3 has 14 residues. The CDR3, as DNA: TGTGCCAGCAGGGGGACTAGCGGGAGTTACGAGCAGTACTTC. Amino acids: CASRGTSGSYEQYF.

J is TRBJ2-3 and V is TRBV10-2; D tentatively fits TRBD1 or TRBD2 (6 bases each). This CDR3 spans 15 amino acids. Between the trimmed V and J ends, which lost 6 bases and 5 bases, there was a span of 18 bases. In germline, CDR1 is WSHSY, CDR2 SAAADI. This CDR3 reads CASSPGGGIRDTQYF. CDR3 sequence (DNA): TGCGCCAGCAGCCCAGGAGGGGGAATCAGAGATACGCAGTATTTT.

The rearrangement uses TRBV2 and TRBJ2-5; 13 bases map to TRBD2. The CDR3 contains 16 residues. V gave up 3 bases and J gave up 2 bases; unmatched junction bases: 3. The germline V gene has CDR1 SNHLY and CDR2 FYNNEI. CDR3 loop: CASSEGLAGTQETQYF. The CDR3 DNA is TGTGCCAGCAGTGAGGGACTAGCGGGGACTCAAGAGACCCAGTACTTC.

The chain carries TRBV15 and TRBJ2-1; 9 bases map to TRBD2. V gave up 5 bases and J gave up 2 bases; unmatched junction bases: 7. This CDR3 contains 16 residues. The V gene's germline CDR1 is LNHNV and CDR2 YYDKDF (reference sequence). The CDR3 region has the DNA TGTGCCACCAGCCTTAGCGGGAGATTCACCTACAATGAGCAGTTCTTC. This encodes CATSLSGRFTYNEQFF.

This chain joins TRBV12-3 or TRBV12-4 and TRBJ2-1; TRBD2 agrees at 8 bases. This CDR3 has 13 residues. The trim removed 5 bases at V and 8 bases at J, leaving 5 bases unmatched. DNA of the CDR3: TGTGCCAGCAGTCCCGGGGGGGCATATGAGCAGTTCTTC. This codes for CASSPGGAYEQFF.

V gene TRBV15 combines with J gene TRBJ1-5; no clear D. Germline V gene data show CDR1 as LNHNV and CDR2 as YYDKDF (reference sequence). This CDR3 has 13 amino acids. The V end was cut by 4 bases, the J end by 7 bases, with 11 bases between. The CDR3 DNA reads TGTGCCACCAGCATGGCTAGAGGGCAGCCCCAGCATTTT. It is translated as CATSMARGQPQHF.

The J gene is TRBJ1-6, the V gene TRBV11-2; no clear D gene. Germline assignment: CDR1 SGHAT and CDR2 FQNNGV. Trimming took off 3 bases at V and 1 base at J, with 13 bases between the two ends. The CDR3 runs 17 residues. The CDR3 sequence is CASSFGGGSSYNSPLHF. As DNA, the CDR3 is TGTGCCAGCAGCTTTGGCGGTGGGAGTTCCTATAATTCACCCCTCCACTTT.

The chain carries TRBV5-6 and TRBJ2-1, with 12 positions matching TRBD2. This CDR3 has 14 amino acids. V lost 3 bases and J lost 8; bases outside the gene matches: 3. Germline CDR1 reads SGHDT; CDR2 reads YYEEEE. The CDR3 here is CASSSSGGVHEQFF. The CDR3 nucleotides read TGTGCCAGCAGCTCTAGCGGGGGGGTCCATGAGCAGTTCTTC.

V gene TRBV5-4 combines with J gene TRBJ2-6, with a tentative D call TRBD2 (6 bases). There are 17 residues in the CDR3. Germline CDR1 is SGHNT and CDR2 is YYREEE (reference sequence). V dropped 1 base and J dropped 1 base, with 12 bases sitting between them. The CDR3 region has the DNA TGTGCCAGCAGCTTGCGGCAGGGAGGTTCTGGGGCCAACGTCCTGACTTTC. Amino acid sequence: CASSLRQGGSGANVLTF.

This clone was observed a handful of times. The rearrangement links TRBV2 to TRBJ2-1; the match to TRBD2 covers 8 bases. The CDR3 loop spans 15 amino acids. V dropped 6 bases and J dropped 10; count of bases not matched to a gene: 14. CDR1 is SNHLY and CDR2 is FYNNEI in the germline V gene. The CDR3 sequence is CASSVGRARTTEQFF. CDR3 nucleotide sequence: TGTGCCAGCAGCGTCGGGAGGGCCAGGACAACCGAGCAGTTCTTC. Full variable domain (remainder filled in from reference TRBV2 and TRBJ2-1): EPEVTQTPSHQVTQMGQEVILRCVPISNHLYFYWYRQILGQKVEFLVSFYNNEISEKSEIFDDQFSVERPDGSNFTLKIRSTKLEDSAMYFCASSVGRARTTEQFFGPGTRLTVL.

This chain connects TRBV24-1 to TRBJ1-2; 7 bases fit TRBD1. Germline V lookup: CDR1 KGHDR, CDR2 SFDVKD. The V gene end was trimmed by 4 bases and the J gene end by 4 bases; junction bases not matched to a gene: 2. The CDR3 is 13 amino acids. The CDR3 reads CATSETGPYGYTF. The CDR3 nucleotides read TGTGCCACCAGTGAGACAGGGCCCTATGGCTACACCTTC.

V is TRBV7-2 and J is TRBJ1-1; 8 positions agree with TRBD1. The germline gives CDR1 SGHTA, CDR2 FQGNSA. V lost 8 bases, J lost 1 base, and 9 bases stayed unmatched. This CDR3 region has 15 residues. The CDR3 coding sequence is TGTGCCAGCGGATTATACAGGGGGGGGAACACTGAAGCTTTCTTT. As protein: CASGLYRGGNTEAFF.

CDR3 amino acids: CATSSGGSGRFNEQFF. CDR3 nucleotide sequence: TGTGCCACCAGCAGTGGGGGCAGCGGGAGGTTCAATGAGCAGTTCTTC. The V and J genes are TRBV15 and TRBJ2-1; TRBD2 aligns across 9 bases. The CDR3 length is 16 residues. V dropped 3 bases and J dropped 6; count of bases not matched to a gene: 9. CDR1 and CDR2 from the germline V gene are LNHNV and YYDKDF (reference sequence). The full variable domain, completed using reference TRBV15 and TRBJ2-1, is DAMVIQNPRYQVTQFGKPVTLSCSQTLNHNVMYWYQQKSSQAPKLLFHYYDKDFNNEADTPDNFQSRRPNTSFCFLDIRSPGLGDTAMYLCATSSGGSGRFNEQFFGPGTRLTVL.

The chain is built from TRBV7-8 and TRBJ2-2; 8 bases are a match to TRBD2. CDR1 SGHVS and CDR2 FQNEAQ come from the germline V gene. V was pared by 8 bases and J by 3 bases, with 8 bases of the junction left unmatched. The CDR3 runs to 15 residues. CDR3 DNA sequence: TGTGCCAGCTCCCCGGGGGGGGGATACACCGGGGAGCTGTTTTTT. It codes for CASSPGGGYTGELFF.

The chain combines TRBV30 with TRBJ2-2, with TRBD1 identical over 8 bases. J lost 10 bases, V lost 4 bases, and 14 bases had no gene match. CDR3 length: 15 residues. CDR1 is GTSNPN, CDR2 SVGIG, per germline (reference sequence). The CDR3: CAWKHHQGAREELFF. The CDR3 nucleotides read TGTGCCTGGAAACACCACCAGGGGGCGCGCGAGGAGCTGTTTTTT.

The chain has TRBV19 and TRBJ1-5; no clear D. CDR1 LNHDA and CDR2 SQIVND come from the germline V gene (reference sequence). Trimming stripped 7 bases from V and 0 bases from J, with 16 bases between. The CDR3 is made up of 16 amino acids. The CDR3 protein is CASKDKGRISNQPQHF. CDR3 coding DNA: TGTGCCAGTAAGGATAAGGGCAGAATTAGCAATCAGCCCCAGCATTTT.

This clone was observed once. The chain recombines TRBV11-3 with TRBJ2-3; D is uncertain. The V end lost 5 bases, the J end lost 3 bases, and 9 bases lay between the germline ends. The CDR3 has 13 residues. Germline CDR1 and CDR2: SGHNT and YENEEA. CDR3 region: CASSAKATDTQYF. The CDR3 DNA sequence: TGTGCCAGCAGCGCGAAGGCGACAGATACGCAGTATTTT.

V and J are TRBV4-3 and TRBJ2-7; 9 nucleotides agree with TRBD2. J lost 4 bases, V lost 0 bases, and 7 bases had no gene match. Looked up from germline, CDR1 is LGHNA and CDR2 is YSLEER. The CDR3 runs to 16 residues. The DNA of the CDR3 is TGCGCCAGCAGCCAAGAAACGGCGGGGGGGACTTACGAGCAGTACTTC. Its protein product is CASSQETAGGTYEQYF.

The rearrangement links TRBV7-2 to TRBJ1-1; D is ambiguous. CDR3 length: 17 amino acids. Germline lookup yields CDR1 SGHTA and CDR2 FQGNSA. V lost 5 bases and J lost 1, with 20 bases in between. In DNA, the CDR3 is TGTGCCAGCAGCGCAGACTCTCCCCCCACATGGAACACTGAAGCTTTCTTT. It codes for CASSADSPPTWNTEAFF.